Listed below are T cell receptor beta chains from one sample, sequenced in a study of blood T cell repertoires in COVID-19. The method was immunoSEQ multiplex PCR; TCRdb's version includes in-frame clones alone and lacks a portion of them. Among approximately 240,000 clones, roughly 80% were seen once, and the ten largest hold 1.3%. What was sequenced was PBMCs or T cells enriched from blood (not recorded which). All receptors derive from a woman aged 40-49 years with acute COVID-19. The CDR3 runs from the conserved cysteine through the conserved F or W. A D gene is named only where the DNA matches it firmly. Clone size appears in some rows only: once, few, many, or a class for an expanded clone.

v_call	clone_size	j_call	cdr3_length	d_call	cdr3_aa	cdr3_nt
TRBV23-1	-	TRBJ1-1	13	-	CASSQSRQPEAFF	TGCGCCAGCAGTCAATCGCGACAGCCTGAAGCTTTCTTT
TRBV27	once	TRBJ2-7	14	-	CASSPQGSSYEQYF	TGTGCCAGCAGTCCTCAGGGAAGCTCCTACGAGCAGTACTTC
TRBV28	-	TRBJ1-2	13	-	CASSLVQNYGYTF	TGTGCCAGCAGTTTAGTCCAAAACTATGGCTACACCTTC
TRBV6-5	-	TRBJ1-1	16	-	CASSYSAPGGGTEAFF	TGTGCCAGCAGTTACTCGGCCCCGGGGGGGGGCACTGAAGCTTTCTTT
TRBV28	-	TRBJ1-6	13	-	CASSLFRGSPLHF	TGTGCCAGCAGTTTATTCAGGGGTTCACCCCTCCACTTT
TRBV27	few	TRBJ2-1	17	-	CASRPSFGWEPYNEQFF	TGTGCCAGCAGACCCTCATTTGGGTGGGAGCCCTACAATGAGCAGTTCTTC
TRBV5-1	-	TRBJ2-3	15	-	CASSPTGTPTDTQYF	TGCGCCAGCAGCCCAACCGGGACTCCCACAGATACGCAGTATTTT
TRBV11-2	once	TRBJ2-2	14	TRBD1	CASSRQGYTGELFF	TGTGCCAGCAGCCGACAGGGGTACACCGGGGAGCTGTTTTTT
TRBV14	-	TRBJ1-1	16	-	CASSPRYGPRDTEAFF	TGTGCCAGCAGCCCCAGGTACGGCCCCAGGGACACTGAAGCTTTCTTT
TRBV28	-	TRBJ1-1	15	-	CASRLHNGGWPEAFF	TGTGCCAGCAGACTACATAACGGGGGTTGGCCTGAAGCTTTCTTT
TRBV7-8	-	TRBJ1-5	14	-	CASSQAGFRGPQHF	TGTGCCAGCAGCCAGGCGGGGTTTCGTGGGCCCCAGCATTTT
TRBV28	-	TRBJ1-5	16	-	CASSFAGGRSNQPQHF	TGTGCCAGCAGTTTTGCCGGGGGACGTAGCAATCAGCCCCAGCATTTT
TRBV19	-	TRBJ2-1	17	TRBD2	CASSIDLAGGPRNEQFF	TGTGCCAGTAGTATCGACCTAGCGGGAGGGCCGCGGAATGAGCAGTTCTTC
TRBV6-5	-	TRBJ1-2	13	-	CASSYAGRGGYTF	TGTGCCAGCAGTTACGCGGGAAGGGGTGGCTACACCTTC
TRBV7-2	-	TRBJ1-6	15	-	CASSLVRDLYSPLHF	TGTGCCAGCAGCTTAGTGCGGGACCTATATTCACCCCTCCACTTT
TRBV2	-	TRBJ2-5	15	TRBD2	CASSELALAAETQYF	TGTGCCAGCAGTGAATTGGCACTAGCGGCAGAGACCCAGTACTTC
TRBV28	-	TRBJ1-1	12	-	CASRSRDTEAFF	TGTGCCAGCAGATCTCGTGACACTGAAGCTTTCTTT
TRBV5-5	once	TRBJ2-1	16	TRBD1	CASRRNGDSTYNEQFF	TGTGCCAGCAGGCGCAATGGGGACAGTACCTACAATGAGCAGTTCTTC
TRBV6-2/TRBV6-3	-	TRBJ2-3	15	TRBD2	CASSPSGGASDTQYF	TGTGCCAGCAGCCCCAGCGGGGGGGCTTCAGATACGCAGTATTTT
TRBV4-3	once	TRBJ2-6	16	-	CASSQVRLSGANVLTF	TGCGCCAGCAGCCAAGTCAGGCTCTCTGGGGCCAACGTCCTGACTTTC
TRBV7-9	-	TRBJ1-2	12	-	CASSPGQGQYTF	TGTGCCAGCAGTCCCGGGCAGGGCCAATACACCTTC
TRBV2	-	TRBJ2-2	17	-	CASSEGGLLISTGELFF	TGTGCCAGCAGTGAAGGTGGTCTCCTAATATCCACCGGGGAGCTGTTTTTT
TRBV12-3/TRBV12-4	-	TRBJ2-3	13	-	CASNNRGTDTQYF	TGTGCCAGCAACAATCGGGGAACAGATACGCAGTATTTT
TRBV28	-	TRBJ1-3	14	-	CASSMGPLGNTIYF	TGTGCCAGCAGCATGGGCCCTCTGGGAAACACCATATATTTT
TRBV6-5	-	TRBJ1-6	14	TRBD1	CASSYQGARSPLHF	TGTGCCAGCAGTTACCAGGGGGCCAGGTCACCCCTCCACTTT
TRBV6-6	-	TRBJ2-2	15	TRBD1	CASRSRQGDTGELFF	TGTGCCAGCAGATCTCGACAGGGAGACACCGGGGAGCTGTTTTTT
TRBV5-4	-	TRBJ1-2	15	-	CASSAGHVANYGYTF	TGTGCCAGCAGCGCAGGACACGTAGCTAACTATGGCTACACCTTC
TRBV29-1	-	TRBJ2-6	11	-	CSAERANVLTF	TGCAGCGCAGAGAGGGCCAACGTCCTGACTTTC
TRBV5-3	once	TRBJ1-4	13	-	CARSLGGREELFF	TGTGCCAGAAGCTTGGGTGGGAGGGAGGAACTGTTTTTT
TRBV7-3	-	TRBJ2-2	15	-	CASSLQGGVTGELFF	TGTGCCAGCAGCTTACAGGGGGGTGTCACCGGGGAGCTGTTTTTT
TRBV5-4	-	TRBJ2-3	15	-	CASSLARLGGDTQYF	TGTGCCAGCAGCTTGGCGAGACTAGGCGGAGATACGCAGTATTTT
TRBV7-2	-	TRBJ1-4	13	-	CASSPTGGEKLFF	TGTGCCAGCAGCCCAACCGGGGGGGAAAAACTGTTTTTT
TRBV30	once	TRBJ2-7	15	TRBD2	CAWRGLAGRIHEQYF	TGTGCCTGGAGGGGACTAGCGGGGAGAATCCACGAGCAGTACTTC
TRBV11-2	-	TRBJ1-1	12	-	CASSLPTRTAFF	TGTGCCAGCAGCCTGCCGACAAGAACGGCTTTCTTT
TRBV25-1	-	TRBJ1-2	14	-	CASSEYGQTYGYTF	TGTGCCAGCAGTGAATATGGGCAGACCTATGGCTACACCTTC
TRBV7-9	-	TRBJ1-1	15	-	CASSLQGAMNTEAFF	TGTGCCAGCAGCTTACAGGGTGCGATGAACACTGAAGCTTTCTTT
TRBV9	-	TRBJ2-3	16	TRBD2	CASSVGSGRQADTQYF	TGTGCCAGCAGCGTAGGTAGCGGGAGGCAGGCAGATACGCAGTATTTT
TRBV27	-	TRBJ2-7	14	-	CASSLTGSSYEQYF	TGTGCCAGCAGTCTCACGGGAAGCTCCTACGAGCAGTACTTC
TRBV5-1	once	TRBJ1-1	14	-	CASSLEGLDTEAFF	TGCGCCAGCAGCTTGGAGGGGCTGGACACTGAAGCTTTCTTT
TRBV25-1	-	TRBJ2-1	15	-	CASSHRVSSYNEQFF	TGTGCCAGCAGTCACAGGGTGAGCTCCTACAATGAGCAGTTCTTC
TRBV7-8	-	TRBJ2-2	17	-	CASSRHGGYESTGELFF	TGTGCCAGCAGCCGGCATGGCGGATATGAGTCCACCGGGGAGCTGTTTTTT
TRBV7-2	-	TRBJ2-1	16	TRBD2	CASSLPPRLAANEQFF	TGTGCCAGCAGCTTACCCCCCAGACTAGCGGCCAATGAGCAGTTCTTC
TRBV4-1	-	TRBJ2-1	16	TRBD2	CASSQIAGGPGNEQFF	TGCGCCAGCAGCCAAATAGCGGGAGGGCCCGGCAATGAGCAGTTCTTC
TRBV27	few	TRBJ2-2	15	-	CASSLLGSLPGELFF	TGTGCCAGCAGTTTACTAGGCTCCCTCCCCGGGGAGCTGTTTTTT
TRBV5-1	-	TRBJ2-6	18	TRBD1	CASSSSDRVNSGANVLTF	TGCGCCAGCAGCTCCTCGGACAGGGTGAACTCTGGGGCCAACGTCCTGACTTTC
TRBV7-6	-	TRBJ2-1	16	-	CASGPQNLGGYNEQFF	TGTGCCAGCGGGCCCCAAAACCTCGGGGGCTACAATGAGCAGTTCTTC
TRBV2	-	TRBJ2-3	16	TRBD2	CASSEDSGGAADTQYF	TGTGCCAGCAGCGAGGATAGCGGGGGGGCTGCAGATACGCAGTATTTT
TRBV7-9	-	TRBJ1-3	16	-	CASSFLPKSSGNTIYF	TGTGCCAGCAGTTTTCTACCAAAGAGCTCTGGAAACACCATATATTTT
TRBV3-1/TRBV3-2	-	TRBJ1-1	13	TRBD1	CASRPTGDTEAFF	TGTGCCAGCAGGCCGACAGGGGACACTGAAGCTTTCTTT